The 8 T cell receptor beta chains given below trace back to one sample, sequenced in a study of preoperative IRX-2 immunotherapy in early breast cancer. Assay used: immunoSEQ multiplex PCR; TCRdb lists only in-frame clones, some missing. This table has some 21,000 clones, over 80% appearing once. Stated treatment: preoperative locoregional IRX-2 cytokine immunotherapy. Sequenced here: lymph node tissue, sampled after IRX-2 immunotherapy. The source of these receptors is a human donor with breast cancer.

The genes are TRBV4-1 and TRBJ1-1, with a weak D call TRBD1 (5 bases). V lost 1 base and J lost 1, with 10 bases in between. The CDR3 consists of 15 residues. Germline CDR1 is MGHRA and CDR2 is YSYEKL. CDR3 DNA sequence: TGCGCCAGCAGCCAAGGGGACCAGTCGAACACTGAAGCTTTCTTT. Protein product: CASSQGDQSNTEAFF.

The CDR3 DNA follows: TGTGCCAGTAGGGGGAGGGATGGGTCCACTGAAGCTTTCTTT. Encoded protein: CASRGRDGSTEAFF. V is TRBV19 and J is TRBJ1-1, with D hard to call. V lost 6 bases and J 4 bases, leaving 15 bases between the germline ends. CDR3 size: 14 residues. Germline V gene sequence: CDR1 LNHDA, CDR2 SQIVND (reference sequence).

This sequence joins TRBV7-2 and TRBJ2-1, with D uncertain. The CDR3 runs 13 residues. V was clipped by 2 bases and J by 3 bases, with 5 bases between them. Germline V CDR1 and CDR2: SGHTA, FQGNSA. The CDR3 DNA sequence: TGTGCCAGCAGCTTAACGTACTACAATGAGCAGTTCTTC. It yields the protein CASSLTYYNEQFF.

The genes are TRBV10-2 and TRBJ1-6; D is unresolved. This CDR3 contains 13 residues. Per germline, CDR1 WSHSY and CDR2 SAAADI. V lost 0 bases and J 14 bases, leaving 11 bases between the germline ends. CDR3 amino acids: CASSESLRTALHF. In DNA, the CDR3 is TGCGCCAGCAGTGAGTCTTTACGCACAGCCCTCCACTTT.

V usage is TRBV19 and J usage is TRBJ1-2, with 8 bases that match TRBD1. CDR1 is LNHDA, CDR2 SQIVND, per germline (reference sequence). CDR3 length: 14 residues. After removal of 8 bases from V and 4 bases from J, the junction contained 9 bases not matched to a gene. CDR3 amino acids: CASVTGTGFYGYTF. In nucleotides, the CDR3 is TGTGCCAGTGTCACCGGGACAGGATTCTATGGCTACACCTTC.

To note about this clone: One end of the junction varies from germline; a read error may be responsible. The chain combines TRBV29-1 with TRBJ1-2; D gene uncertain. Germline CDR1 is SQVTM and CDR2 is ANQGSEA. The length of the CDR3 is 12 residues. In DNA, the CDR3 is TGCAGCGTCGAAGTCGGGTTAGGAGGCTACACCTTC. It yields the protein CSVEVGLGGYTF. Combining the CDR3 with reference TRBV29-1 and TRBJ1-2 gives the whole variable domain SAVISQKPSRDICQRGTSLTIQCQVDSQVTMMFWYRQQPGQSLTLIATANQGSEATYESGFVIDKFPISRPNLTFSTLTVSNMSPEDSSIYLCSVEVGLGGYTFGSGTRLTVV.

CDR3 in amino acids: CAWSPPTGYTDTQYF. For the CDR3, the DNA is TGTGCCTGGAGTCCCCCGACTGGTTACACAGATACGCAGTATTTT. The chain employs TRBV30 and TRBJ2-3; D remains unclear. Germline CDR1 and CDR2: GTSNPN and SVGIG (reference sequence). V lost 2 bases and J lost 2, with 14 bases in between. CDR3 length: 15 amino acids.

This chain uses TRBV28 with TRBJ1-1; TRBD1 aligns across 9 bases. The CDR3 runs to 15 residues. V lost 0 bases, J lost 5 bases, and 4 bases stayed unmatched. Germline assignment: CDR1 MDHEN and CDR2 SYDVKM. In nucleotides, the CDR3 is TGTGCCAGCAGTTTATGGACCGGACAGGGGACTGAAGCTTTCTTT. Protein sequence: CASSLWTGQGTEAFF.